Below, one TCR beta chain is given with its context. Its antigen remains unidentified. Base qualities were left out, and no much larger clone turns up one base away. The data originate from a study of T cells in tumors and immune-related adverse events (dated by TCRdb to 2020 to 2022). The treatment or condition tag for this specimen amounts to: nivolumab (PD-1 blockade) given before sampling. The DNeasy Blood and Tissue Kit was used to extract DNA from the formalin-fixed paraffin-embedded specimens. The TCR beta locus was amplified and sequenced using the immunoSEQ assay, from which bulk TCR Vbeta CDR3 data were obtained. The original methods were these. CDR3s were excluded if they were non-productive, were shorter than 7 amino acids, or did not start with C or end with F/W. Analysis was limited to specimens with at least 1000 reads, and clonotypes were defined at the amino acid level. Clonality was computed as 1 minus Pielou's evenness. To equalize library sizes, abundance-weighted random subsampling with replacement was performed 100 times so that 95% confidence intervals could be reported. Repertoire overlap was quantified using the Morisita overlap index, and the top 40 clones per specimen were examined for overlap with the irAE. The table comes from immuneACCESS by way of TCRdb, which keeps in-frame sequences with V and J called. Part of the clones is missing from these tables; in studies checked, under half for an unresolved V gene and the rest for unknown reasons. V and J calls and clone size come straight from that table; D and trimming were deduced from the DNA. For this sample there are around 22,000 clones; approximately 90% appear just once. The ten largest clones capture about 1.5% of the sample.

The CDR3, cysteine through phenylalanine, is 13 amino acids long. Only the CDR3 DNA stays, 39 bases, in frame from base 1. Trimming takes 1 base from V and 0 bases from J, and the germline ends sit 3 bases apart. Looking up the germline V gene yields CDR1 SGHVS and CDR2 FQNEAQ. Sequences were derived from lymph node tissue, sampled from a patient treated with anti-PD-1 therapy. The rearranged chain carries TRBV7-8 and TRBJ1-1, with the D gene not clear enough to name. The sequence was obtained from a female donor with metastatic renal cell carcinoma. The DNA sequence is TGTGCCAGCAGCTTAGATATGAACACTGAAGCTTTCTTT. Translated, this gives CASSLDMNTEAFF.